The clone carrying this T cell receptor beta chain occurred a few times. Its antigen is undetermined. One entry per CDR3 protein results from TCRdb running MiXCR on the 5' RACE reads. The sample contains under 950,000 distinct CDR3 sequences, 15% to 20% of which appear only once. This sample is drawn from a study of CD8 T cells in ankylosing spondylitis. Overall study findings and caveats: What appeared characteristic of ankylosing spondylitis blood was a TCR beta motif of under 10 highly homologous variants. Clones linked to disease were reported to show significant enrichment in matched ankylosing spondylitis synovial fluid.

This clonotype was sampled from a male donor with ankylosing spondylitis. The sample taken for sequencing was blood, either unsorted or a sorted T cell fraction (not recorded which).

DNA of the CDR3: TGTGCTAGCGGTGTCGACTGCTACAATGAGCAGTTCTTC. Translating it yields CASGVDCYNEQFF. V usage is TRBV7-7 and J usage is TRBJ2-1; D is perhaps TRBD2 (6 bases). This CDR3 contains 13 residues. Germline values: CDR1 SSHAT, CDR2 FNYEAQ (reference sequence).